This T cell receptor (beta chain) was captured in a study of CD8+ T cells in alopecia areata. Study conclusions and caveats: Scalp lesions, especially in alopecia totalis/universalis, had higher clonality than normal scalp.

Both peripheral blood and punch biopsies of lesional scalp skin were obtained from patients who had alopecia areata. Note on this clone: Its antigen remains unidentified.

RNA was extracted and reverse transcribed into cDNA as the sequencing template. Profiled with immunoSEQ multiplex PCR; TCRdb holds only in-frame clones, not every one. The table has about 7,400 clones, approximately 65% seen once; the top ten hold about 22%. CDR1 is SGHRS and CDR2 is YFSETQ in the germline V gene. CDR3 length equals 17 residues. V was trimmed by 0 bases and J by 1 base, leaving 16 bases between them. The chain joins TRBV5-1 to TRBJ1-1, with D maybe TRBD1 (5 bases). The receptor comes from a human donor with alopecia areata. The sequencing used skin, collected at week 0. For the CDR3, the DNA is TGCGCCAGCAGCTTGGCTCGTTGGAGGGACCAGAACACTGAAGCTTTCTTT. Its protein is CASSLARWRDQNTEAFF.